This TCR beta chain was retrieved from a study of blood T cell repertoires in COVID-19. Study details: Both acute and convalescent COVID-19 samples were obtained from the United States, Italy and Spain. Sample material is recorded as cDNA or gDNA derived from T cells, B-cell-depleted T cells, or PBMCs.

Germline values: CDR1 MDHEN, CDR2 SYDVKM. This CDR3 is built from 14 residues. Trimming left V 4 bases short and J 0 bases short, with 9 bases between. Profiled with immunoSEQ multiplex PCR; TCRdb holds only in-frame clones, not every one. The sample includes under 300,000 clones, nearly 90% seen only once; the top ten take approximately 2%. This chain connects TRBV28 to TRBJ1-2; TRBD1 might be the D (6 bases). This clonotype originated in a woman aged 35 to 49 who had recovered from COVID-19. The sequenced sample was peripheral blood. CDR3 residues: CASSWTDSNYGYTF. The DNA for the CDR3 is TGTGCCAGCAGTTGGACAGATTCTAACTATGGCTACACCTTC.